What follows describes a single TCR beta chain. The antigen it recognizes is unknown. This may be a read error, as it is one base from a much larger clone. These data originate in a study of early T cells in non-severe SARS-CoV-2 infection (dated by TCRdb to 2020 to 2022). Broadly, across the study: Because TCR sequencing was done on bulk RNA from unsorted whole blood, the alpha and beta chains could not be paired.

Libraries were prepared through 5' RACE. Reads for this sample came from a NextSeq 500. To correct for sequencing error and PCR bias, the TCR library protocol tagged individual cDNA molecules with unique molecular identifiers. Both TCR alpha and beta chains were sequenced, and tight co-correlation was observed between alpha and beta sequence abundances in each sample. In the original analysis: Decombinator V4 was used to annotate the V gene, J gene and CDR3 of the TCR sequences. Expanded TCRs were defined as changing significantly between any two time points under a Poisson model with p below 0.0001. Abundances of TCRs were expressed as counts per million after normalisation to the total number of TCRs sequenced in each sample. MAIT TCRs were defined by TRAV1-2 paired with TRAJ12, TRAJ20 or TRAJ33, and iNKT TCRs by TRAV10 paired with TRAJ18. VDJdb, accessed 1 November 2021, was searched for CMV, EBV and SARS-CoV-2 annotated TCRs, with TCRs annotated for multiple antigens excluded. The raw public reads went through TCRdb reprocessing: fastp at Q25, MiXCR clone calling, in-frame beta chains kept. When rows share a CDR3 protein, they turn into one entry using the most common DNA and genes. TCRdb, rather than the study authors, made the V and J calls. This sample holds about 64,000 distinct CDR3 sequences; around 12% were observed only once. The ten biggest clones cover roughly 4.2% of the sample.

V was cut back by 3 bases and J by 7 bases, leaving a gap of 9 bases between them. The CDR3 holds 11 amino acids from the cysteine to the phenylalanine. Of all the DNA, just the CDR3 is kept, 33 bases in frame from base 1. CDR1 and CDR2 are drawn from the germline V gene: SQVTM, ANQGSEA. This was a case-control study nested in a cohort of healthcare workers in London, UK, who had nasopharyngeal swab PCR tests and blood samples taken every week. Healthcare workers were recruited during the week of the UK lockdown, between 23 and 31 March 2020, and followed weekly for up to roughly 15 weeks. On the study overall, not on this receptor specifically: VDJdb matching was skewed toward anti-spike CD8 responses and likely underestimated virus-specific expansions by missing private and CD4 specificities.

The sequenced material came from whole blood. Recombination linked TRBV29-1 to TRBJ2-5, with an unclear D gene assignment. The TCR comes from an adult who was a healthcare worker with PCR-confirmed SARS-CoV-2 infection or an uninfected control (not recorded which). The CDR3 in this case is CSVDHMGTQYF. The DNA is TGCAGCGTTGATCATATGGGGACCCAGTACTTC.